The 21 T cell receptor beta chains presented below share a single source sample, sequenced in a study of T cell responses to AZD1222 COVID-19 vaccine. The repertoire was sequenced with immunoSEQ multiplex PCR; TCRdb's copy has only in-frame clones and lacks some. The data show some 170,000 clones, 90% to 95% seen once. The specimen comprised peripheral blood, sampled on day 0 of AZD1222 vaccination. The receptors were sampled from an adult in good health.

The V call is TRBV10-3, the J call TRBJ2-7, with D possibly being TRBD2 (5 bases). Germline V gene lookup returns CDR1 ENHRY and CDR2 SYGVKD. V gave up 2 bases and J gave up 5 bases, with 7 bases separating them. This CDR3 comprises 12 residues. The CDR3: CAISERRDEQYF. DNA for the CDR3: TGTGCCATCAGTGAGAGGCGGGACGAGCAGTACTTC.

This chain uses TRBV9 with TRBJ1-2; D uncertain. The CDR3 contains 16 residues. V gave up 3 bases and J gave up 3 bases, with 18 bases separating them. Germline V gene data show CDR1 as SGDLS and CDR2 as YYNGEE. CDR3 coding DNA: TGTGCCAGCAGCGGAGGAGGTATGACACGAGACTATGGCTACACCTTC. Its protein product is CASSGGGMTRDYGYTF.

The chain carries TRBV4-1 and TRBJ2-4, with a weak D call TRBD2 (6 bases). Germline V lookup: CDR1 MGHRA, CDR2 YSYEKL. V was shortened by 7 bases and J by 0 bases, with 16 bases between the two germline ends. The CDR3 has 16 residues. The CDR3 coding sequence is TGCGCCAGCAAAGGGGAGGCTGGCCTAGCCAAAAACATTCAGTACTTC. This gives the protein CASKGEAGLAKNIQYF.

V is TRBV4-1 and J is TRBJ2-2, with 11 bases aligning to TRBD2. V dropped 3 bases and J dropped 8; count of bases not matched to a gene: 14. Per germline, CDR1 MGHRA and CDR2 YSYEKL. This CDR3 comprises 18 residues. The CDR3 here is CASSQRPGLAEYRGELFF. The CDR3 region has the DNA TGCGCCAGCAGCCAGAGGCCGGGACTAGCGGAGTACCGGGGGGAGCTGTTTTTT.

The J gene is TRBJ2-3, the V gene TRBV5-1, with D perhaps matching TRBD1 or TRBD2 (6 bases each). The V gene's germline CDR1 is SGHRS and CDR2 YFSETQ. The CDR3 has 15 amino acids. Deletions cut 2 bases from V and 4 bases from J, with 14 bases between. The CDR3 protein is CASSFQGRIADTQYF. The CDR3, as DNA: TGCGCCAGCAGCTTTCAGGGGAGGATCGCAGATACGCAGTATTTT.

The CDR3 is CASSLDFAGVWGYTF. For the CDR3, the DNA is TGTGCCAGCAGCTTAGATTTCGCGGGAGTTTGGGGCTACACCTTC. The V gene is TRBV7-2, the J gene TRBJ1-2; the D is unclear. Trimming pared 1 base from V and 8 bases from J, leaving 17 bases between. Germline assignment: CDR1 SGHTA and CDR2 FQGNSA. CDR3 length: 15 amino acids.

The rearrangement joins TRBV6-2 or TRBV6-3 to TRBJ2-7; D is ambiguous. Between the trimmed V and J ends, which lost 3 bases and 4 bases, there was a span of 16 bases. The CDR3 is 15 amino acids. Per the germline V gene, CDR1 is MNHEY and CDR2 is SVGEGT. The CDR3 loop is CASSYLAPGKYEQYF. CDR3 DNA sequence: TGTGCCAGCAGTTATCTGGCCCCAGGCAAGTACGAGCAGTACTTC.

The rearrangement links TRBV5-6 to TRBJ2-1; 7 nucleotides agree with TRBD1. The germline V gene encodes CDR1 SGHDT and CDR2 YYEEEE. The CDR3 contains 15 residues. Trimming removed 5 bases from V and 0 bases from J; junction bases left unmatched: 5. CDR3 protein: CASSQTGSSYNEQFF. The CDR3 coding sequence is TGTGCCAGCAGTCAGACAGGGAGCTCCTACAATGAGCAGTTCTTC.

CDR3 in amino acids: CASSRGQGDYGYTF. CDR3 coding DNA: TGTGCCAGCAGTAGGGGACAGGGAGATTATGGCTACACCTTC. The V and J genes are TRBV2 and TRBJ1-2, with TRBD1 matching over 9 bases. The germline V gene has CDR1 SNHLY and CDR2 FYNNEI. V gave up 5 bases and J gave up 5 bases; unmatched junction bases: 6. This CDR3 comprises 14 residues.

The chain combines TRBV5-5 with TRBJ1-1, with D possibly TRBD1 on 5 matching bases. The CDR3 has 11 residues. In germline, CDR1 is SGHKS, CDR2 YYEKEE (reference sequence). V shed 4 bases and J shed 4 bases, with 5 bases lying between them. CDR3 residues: CASSRGTEAFF. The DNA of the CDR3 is TGTGCCAGCAGCAGGGGCACTGAAGCTTTCTTT.

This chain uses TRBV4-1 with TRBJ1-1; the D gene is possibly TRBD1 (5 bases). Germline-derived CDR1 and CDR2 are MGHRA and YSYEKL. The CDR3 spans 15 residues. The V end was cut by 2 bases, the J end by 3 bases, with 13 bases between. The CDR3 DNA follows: TGCGCCAGCAGCCAATCCTCCGTGGGGGACACTGAAGCTTTCTTT. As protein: CASSQSSVGDTEAFF.

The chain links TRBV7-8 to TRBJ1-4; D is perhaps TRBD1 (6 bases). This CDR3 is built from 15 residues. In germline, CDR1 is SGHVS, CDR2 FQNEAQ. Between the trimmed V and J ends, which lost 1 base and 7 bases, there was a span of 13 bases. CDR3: CASSLGWGAGEKLFF. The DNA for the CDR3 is TGTGCCAGCAGCTTAGGTTGGGGGGCCGGTGAAAAACTGTTTTTT.

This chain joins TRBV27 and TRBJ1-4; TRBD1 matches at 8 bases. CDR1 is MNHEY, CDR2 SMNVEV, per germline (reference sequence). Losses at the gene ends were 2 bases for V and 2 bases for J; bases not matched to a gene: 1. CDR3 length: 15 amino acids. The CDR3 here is CASSLRTGTNEKLFF. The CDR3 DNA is TGTGCCAGCAGTTTACGGACAGGGACTAATGAAAAACTGTTTTTT.

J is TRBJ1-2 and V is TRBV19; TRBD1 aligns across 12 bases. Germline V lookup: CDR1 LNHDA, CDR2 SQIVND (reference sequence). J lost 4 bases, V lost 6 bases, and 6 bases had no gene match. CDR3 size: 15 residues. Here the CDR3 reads CASRGQGAISYGYTF. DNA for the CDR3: TGTGCCAGTAGGGGACAGGGGGCGATCAGCTATGGCTACACCTTC.

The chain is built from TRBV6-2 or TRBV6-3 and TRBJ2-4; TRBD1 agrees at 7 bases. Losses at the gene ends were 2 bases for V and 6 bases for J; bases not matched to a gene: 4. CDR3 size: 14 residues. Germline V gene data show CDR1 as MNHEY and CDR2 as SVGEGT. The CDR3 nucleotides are TGTGCCAGCAGTTACCCGGGACAGACAAACATTCAGTACTTC. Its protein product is CASSYPGQTNIQYF.

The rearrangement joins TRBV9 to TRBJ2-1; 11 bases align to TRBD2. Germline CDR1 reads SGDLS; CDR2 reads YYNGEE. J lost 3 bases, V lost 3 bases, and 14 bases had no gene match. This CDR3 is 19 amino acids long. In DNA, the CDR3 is TGTGCCAGCAGCGACCCCATAGCGGGGGGGCCGCACCACTACAATGAGCAGTTCTTC. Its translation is CASSDPIAGGPHHYNEQFF.

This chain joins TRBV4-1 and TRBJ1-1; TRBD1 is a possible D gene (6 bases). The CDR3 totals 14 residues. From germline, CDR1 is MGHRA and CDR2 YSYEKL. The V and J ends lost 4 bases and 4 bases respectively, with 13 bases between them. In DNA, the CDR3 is TGCGCCAGCAGCCGAACCGCAGGGGCCACTGAAGCTTTCTTT. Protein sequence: CASSRTAGATEAFF.

Here the CDR3 reads CASSATTSGTLDREQYF. The CDR3 DNA follows: TGTGCCAGCAGCGCAACTACCTCCGGGACACTCGACCGGGAGCAGTACTTC. The V and J genes are TRBV7-9 and TRBJ2-7; tentative D call: TRBD1 (6 bases). The germline CDR1 and CDR2 sequences are SEHNR and FQNEAQ (reference sequence). Trimming shortened V by 5 bases and J by 7 bases, and 27 bases separated the two germline ends. The length of the CDR3 is 17 residues. Using reference TRBV7-9 and TRBJ2-7 for the parts outside the CDR3, the full variable domain is DTGVSQNPRHKITKRGQNVTFRCDPISEHNRLYWYRQTLGQGPEFLTYFQNEAQLEKSRLLSDRFSAERPKGSFSTLEIQRTEQGDSAMYLCASSATTSGTLDREQYFGPGTRLTVT.

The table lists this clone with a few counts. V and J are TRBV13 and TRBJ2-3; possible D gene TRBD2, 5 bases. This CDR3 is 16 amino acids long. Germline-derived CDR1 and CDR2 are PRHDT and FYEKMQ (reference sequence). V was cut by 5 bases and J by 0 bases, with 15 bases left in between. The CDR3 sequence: CASSKYVRGSTDTQYF. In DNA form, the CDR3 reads TGTGCCAGCAGCAAGTACGTAAGAGGGAGCACAGATACGCAGTATTTT.

The DNA for the CDR3 is TGTGCCAGCAGTTTCGTCCCTGCCCTGCGGGAAAAACTGTTTTTT. Its translation is CASSFVPALREKLFF. This chain connects TRBV28 to TRBJ1-4; D unresolved. CDR1 and CDR2 from the germline V gene are MDHEN and SYDVKM. The CDR3 spans 15 residues. The V and J ends lost 3 bases and 8 bases respectively, with 16 bases between them.

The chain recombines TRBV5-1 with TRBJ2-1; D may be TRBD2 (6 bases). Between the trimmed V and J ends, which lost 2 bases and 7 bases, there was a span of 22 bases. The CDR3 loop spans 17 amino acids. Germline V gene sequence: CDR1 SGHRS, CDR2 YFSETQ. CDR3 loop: CASSFSLPGLSLNEQFF. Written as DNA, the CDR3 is TGCGCCAGCAGCTTTTCTTTACCGGGACTGTCATTAAATGAGCAGTTCTTC.